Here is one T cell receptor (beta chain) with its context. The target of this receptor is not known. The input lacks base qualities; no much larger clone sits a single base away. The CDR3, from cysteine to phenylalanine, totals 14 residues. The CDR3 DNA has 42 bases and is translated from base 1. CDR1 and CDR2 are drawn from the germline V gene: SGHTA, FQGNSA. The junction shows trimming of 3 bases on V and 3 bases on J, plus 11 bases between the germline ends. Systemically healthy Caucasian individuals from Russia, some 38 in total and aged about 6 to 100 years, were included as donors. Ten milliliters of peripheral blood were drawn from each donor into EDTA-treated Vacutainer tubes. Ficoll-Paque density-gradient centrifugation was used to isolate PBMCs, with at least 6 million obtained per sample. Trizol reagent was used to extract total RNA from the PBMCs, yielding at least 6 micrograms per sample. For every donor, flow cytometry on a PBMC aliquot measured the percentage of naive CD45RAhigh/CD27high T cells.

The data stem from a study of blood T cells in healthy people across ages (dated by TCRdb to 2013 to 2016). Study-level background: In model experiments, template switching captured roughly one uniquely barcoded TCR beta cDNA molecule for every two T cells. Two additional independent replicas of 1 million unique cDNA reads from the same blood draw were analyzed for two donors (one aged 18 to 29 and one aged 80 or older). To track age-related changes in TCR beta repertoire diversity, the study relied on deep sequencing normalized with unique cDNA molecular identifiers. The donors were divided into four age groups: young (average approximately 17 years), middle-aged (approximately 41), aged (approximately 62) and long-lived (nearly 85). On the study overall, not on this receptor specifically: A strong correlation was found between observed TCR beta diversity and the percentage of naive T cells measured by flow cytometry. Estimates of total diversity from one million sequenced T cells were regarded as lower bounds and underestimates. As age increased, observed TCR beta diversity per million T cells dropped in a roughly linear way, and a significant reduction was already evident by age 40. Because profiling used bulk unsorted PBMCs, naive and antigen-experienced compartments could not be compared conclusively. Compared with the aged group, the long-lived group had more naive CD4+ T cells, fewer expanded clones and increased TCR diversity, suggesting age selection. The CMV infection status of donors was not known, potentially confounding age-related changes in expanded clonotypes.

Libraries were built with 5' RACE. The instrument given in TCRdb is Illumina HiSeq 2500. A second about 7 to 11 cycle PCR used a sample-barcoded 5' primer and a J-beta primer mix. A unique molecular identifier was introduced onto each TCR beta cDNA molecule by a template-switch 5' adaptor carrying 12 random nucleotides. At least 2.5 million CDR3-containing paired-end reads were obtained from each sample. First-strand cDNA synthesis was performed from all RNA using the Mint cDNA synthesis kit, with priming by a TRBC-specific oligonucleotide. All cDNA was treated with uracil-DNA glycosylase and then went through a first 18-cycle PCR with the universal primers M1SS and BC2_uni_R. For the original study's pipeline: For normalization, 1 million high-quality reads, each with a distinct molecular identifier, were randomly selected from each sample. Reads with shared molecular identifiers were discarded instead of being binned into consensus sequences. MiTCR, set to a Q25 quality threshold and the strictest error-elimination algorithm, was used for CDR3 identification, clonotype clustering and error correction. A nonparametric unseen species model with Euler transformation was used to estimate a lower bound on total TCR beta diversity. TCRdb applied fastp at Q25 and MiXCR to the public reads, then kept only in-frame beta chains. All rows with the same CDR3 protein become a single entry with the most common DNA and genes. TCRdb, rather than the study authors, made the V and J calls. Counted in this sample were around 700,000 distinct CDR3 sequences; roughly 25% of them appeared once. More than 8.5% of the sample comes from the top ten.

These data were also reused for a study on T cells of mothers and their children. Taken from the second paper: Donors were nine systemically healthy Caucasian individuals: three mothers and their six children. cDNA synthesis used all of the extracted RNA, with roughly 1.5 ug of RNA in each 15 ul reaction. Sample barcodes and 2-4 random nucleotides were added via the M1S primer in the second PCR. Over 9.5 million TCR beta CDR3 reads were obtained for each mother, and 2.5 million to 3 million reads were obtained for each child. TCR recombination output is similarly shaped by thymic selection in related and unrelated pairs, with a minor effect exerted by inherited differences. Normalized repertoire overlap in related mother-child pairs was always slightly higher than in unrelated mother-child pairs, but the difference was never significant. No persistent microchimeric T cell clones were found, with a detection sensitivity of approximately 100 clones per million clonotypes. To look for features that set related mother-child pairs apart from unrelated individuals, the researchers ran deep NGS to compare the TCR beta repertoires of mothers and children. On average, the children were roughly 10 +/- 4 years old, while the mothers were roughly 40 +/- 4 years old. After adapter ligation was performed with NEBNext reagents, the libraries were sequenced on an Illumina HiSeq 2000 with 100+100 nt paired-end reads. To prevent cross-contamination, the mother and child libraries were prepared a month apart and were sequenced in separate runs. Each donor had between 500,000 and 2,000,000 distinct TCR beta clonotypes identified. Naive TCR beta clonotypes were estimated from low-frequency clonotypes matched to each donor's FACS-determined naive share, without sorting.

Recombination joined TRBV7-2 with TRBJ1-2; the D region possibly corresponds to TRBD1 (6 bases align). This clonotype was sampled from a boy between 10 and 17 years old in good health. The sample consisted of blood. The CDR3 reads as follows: CASSLNRAYYGYTF. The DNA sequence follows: TGTGCCAGCAGCTTGAACAGGGCCTACTATGGCTACACCTTC. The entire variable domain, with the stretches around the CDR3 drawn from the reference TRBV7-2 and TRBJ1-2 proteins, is GAGVSQSPSNKVTEKGKDVELRCDPISGHTALYWYRQSLGQGLEFLIYFQGNSAPDKSGLPSDRFSAERTGGSVSTLTIQRTQQEDSAVYLCASSLNRAYYGYTFGSGTRLTVV.